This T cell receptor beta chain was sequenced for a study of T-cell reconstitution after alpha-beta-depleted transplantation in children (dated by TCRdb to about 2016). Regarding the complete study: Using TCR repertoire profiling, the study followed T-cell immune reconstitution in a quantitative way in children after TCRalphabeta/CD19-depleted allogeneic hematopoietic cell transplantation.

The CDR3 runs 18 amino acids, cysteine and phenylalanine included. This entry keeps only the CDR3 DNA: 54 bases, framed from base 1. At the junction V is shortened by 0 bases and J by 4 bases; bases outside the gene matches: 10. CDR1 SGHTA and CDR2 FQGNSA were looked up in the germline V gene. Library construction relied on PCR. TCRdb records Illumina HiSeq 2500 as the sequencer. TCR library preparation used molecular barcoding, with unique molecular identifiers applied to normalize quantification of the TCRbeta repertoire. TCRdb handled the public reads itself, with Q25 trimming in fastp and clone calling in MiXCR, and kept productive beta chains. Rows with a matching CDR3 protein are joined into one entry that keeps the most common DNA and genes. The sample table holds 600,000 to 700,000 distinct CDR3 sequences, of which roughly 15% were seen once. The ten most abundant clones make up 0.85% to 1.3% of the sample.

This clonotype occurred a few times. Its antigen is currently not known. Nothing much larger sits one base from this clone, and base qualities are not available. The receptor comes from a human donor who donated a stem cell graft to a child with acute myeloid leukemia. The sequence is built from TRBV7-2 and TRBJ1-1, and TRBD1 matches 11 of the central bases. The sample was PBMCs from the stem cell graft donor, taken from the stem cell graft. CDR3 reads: CASSLAAGTGGIGTEAFF. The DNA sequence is TGTGCCAGCAGCTTAGCGGCTGGGACAGGGGGAATCGGCACTGAAGCTTTCTTT.